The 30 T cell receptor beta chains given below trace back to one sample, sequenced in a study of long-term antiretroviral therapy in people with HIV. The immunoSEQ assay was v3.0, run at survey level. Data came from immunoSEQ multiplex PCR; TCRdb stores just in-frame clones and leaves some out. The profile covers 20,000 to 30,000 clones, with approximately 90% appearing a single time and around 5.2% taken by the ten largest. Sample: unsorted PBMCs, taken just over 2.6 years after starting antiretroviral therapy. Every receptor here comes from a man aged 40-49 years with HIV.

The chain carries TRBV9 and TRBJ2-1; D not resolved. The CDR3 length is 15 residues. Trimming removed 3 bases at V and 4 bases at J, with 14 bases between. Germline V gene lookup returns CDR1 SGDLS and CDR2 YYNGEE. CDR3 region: CASSEEWARYNEQFF. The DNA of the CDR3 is TGTGCCAGCAGCGAGGAATGGGCAAGATACAATGAGCAGTTCTTC.

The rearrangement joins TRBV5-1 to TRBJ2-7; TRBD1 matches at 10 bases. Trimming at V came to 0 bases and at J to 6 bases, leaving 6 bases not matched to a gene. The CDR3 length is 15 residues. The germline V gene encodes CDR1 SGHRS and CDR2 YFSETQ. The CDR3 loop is CASSLAGDRGSEQYF. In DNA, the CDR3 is TGCGCCAGCAGCTTGGCCGGGGACAGGGGCTCCGAGCAGTACTTC. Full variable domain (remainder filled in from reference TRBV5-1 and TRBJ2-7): KAGVTQTPRYLIKTRGQQVTLSCSPISGHRSVSWYQQTPGQGLQFLFEYFSETQRNKGNFPGRFSGRQFSNSRSEMNVSTLELGDSALYLCASSLAGDRGSEQYFGPGTRLTVT.

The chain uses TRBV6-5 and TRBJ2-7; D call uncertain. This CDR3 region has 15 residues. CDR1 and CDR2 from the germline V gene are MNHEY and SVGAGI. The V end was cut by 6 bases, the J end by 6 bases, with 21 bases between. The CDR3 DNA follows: TGTGCCAGCAGCTCTACGGCCCTAGGAACGGGCGAGCAGTACTTC. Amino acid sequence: CASSSTALGTGEQYF.

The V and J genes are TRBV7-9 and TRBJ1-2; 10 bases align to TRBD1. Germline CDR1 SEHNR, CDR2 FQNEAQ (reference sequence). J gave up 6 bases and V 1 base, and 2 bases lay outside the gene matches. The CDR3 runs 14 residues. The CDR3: CASSLGTGGHGYTF. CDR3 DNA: TGTGCCAGCAGCTTAGGGACAGGGGGACATGGCTACACCTTC.

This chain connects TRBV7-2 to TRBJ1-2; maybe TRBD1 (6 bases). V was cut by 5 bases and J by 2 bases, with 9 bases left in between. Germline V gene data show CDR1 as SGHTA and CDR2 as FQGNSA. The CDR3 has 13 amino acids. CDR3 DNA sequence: TGTGCCAGCAGCCGGGACAAAAACTATGGCTACACCTTC. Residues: CASSRDKNYGYTF. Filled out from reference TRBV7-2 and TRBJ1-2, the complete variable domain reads GAGVSQSPSNKVTEKGKDVELRCDPISGHTALYWYRQSLGQGLEFLIYFQGNSAPDKSGLPSDRFSAERTGGSVSTLTIQRTQQEDSAVYLCASSRDKNYGYTFGSGTRLTVV.

The CDR3 protein is CASSLELAGDNEQFF. CDR3 bases: TGTGCCAGCAGCTTAGAACTAGCGGGGGACAATGAGCAGTTCTTC. This rearrangement joins TRBV11-2 to TRBJ2-1, with 11 bases fitting TRBD2. CDR1 is SGHAT and CDR2 is FQNNGV in the germline V gene. The CDR3 has 15 residues. V lost 0 bases, J lost 5 bases, and 0 bases stayed unmatched.

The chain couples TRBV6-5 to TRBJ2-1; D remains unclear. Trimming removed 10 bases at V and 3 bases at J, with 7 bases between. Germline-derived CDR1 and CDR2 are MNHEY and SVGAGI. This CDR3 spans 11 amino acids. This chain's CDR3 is CATRLYNEQFF. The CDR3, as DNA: TGTGCCACCAGACTCTACAATGAGCAGTTCTTC.

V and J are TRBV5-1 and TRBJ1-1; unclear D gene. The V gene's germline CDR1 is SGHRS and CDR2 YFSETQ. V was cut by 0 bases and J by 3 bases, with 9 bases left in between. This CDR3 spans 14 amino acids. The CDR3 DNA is TGCGCCAGCAGCTTGGACGGAGCAGACACTGAAGCTTTCTTT. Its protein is CASSLDGADTEAFF.

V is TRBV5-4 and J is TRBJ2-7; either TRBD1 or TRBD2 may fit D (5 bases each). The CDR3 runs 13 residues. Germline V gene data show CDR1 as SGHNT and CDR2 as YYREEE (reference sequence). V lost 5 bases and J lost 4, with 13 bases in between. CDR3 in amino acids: CASSPGSRYEQYF. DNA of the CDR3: TGTGCCAGCAGTCCAGGGAGCCGGTACGAGCAGTACTTC.

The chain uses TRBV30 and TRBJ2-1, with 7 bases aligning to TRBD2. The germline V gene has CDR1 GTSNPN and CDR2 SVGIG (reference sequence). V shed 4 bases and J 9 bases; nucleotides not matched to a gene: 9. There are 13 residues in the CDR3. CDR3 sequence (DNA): TGTGCCTGGAACCAAGCGGGGATCCCTGAGCAGTTCTTC. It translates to CAWNQAGIPEQFF.

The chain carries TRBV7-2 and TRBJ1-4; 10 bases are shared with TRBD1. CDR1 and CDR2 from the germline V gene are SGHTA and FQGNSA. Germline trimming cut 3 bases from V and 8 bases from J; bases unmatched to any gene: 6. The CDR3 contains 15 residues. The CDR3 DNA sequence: TGTGCCAGCAGCTTTTACGGGACAGGGGACGAAAAACTGTTTTTT. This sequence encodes CASSFYGTGDEKLFF.

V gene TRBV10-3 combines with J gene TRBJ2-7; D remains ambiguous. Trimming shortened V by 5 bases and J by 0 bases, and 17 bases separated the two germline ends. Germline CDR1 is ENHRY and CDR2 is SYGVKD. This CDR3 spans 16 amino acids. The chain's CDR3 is CAISPPGVSSSYEQYF. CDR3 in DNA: TGTGCCATCAGTCCTCCTGGAGTTTCTAGCTCCTACGAGCAGTACTTC.

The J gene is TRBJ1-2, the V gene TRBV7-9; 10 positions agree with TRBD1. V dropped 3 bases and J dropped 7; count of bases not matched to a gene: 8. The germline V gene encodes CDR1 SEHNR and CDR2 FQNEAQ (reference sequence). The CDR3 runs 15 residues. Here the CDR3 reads CASSFPGQGPGGYTF. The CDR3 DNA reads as TGTGCCAGCAGCTTTCCGGGACAGGGGCCAGGTGGCTACACCTTC.

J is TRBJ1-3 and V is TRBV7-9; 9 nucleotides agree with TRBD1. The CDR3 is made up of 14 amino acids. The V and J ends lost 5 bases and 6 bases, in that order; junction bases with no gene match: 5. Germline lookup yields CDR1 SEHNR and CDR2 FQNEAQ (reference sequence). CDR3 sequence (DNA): TGTGCCAGCAGCCACCGGGACAGGGTAAACACCATATATTTT. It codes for CASSHRDRVNTIYF.

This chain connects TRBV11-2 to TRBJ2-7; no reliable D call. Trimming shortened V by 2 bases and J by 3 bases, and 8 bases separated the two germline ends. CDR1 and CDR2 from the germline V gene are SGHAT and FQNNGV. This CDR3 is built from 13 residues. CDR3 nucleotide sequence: TGTGCCAGCAGCTTATCCGCCAACTACGAGCAGTACTTC. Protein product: CASSLSANYEQYF.

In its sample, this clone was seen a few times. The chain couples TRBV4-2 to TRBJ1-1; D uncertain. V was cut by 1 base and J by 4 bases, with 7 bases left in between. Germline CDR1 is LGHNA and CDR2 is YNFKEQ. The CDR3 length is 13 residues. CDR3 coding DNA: TGTGCCAGCAGCCAAGCCAGGTCCACTGAAGCTTTCTTT. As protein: CASSQARSTEAFF.

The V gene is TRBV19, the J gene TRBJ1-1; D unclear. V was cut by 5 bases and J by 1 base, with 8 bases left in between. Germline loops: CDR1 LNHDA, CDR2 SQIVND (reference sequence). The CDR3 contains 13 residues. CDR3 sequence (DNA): TGTGCCAGTAGTCCTCGGGGGAACACTGAAGCTTTCTTT. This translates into CASSPRGNTEAFF.

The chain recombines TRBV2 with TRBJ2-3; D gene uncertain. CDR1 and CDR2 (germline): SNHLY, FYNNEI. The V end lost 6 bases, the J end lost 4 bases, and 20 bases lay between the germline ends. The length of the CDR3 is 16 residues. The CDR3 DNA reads TGTGCCAGCAGCGCCACCTCCCGTGGTACCCCAGATACGCAGTATTTT. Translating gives CASSATSRGTPDTQYF. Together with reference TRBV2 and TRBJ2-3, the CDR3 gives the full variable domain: EPEVTQTPSHQVTQMGQEVILRCVPISNHLYFYWYRQILGQKVEFLVSFYNNEISEKSEIFDDQFSVERPDGSNFTLKIRSTKLEDSAMYFCASSATSRGTPDTQYFGPGTRLTVL.

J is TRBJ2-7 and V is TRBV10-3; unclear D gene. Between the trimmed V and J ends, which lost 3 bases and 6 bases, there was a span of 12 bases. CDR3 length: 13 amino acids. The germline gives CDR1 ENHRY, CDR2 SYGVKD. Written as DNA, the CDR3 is TGTGCCATCAGTGATTACGGGCGAGGCGAGCAGTACTTC. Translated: CAISDYGRGEQYF.

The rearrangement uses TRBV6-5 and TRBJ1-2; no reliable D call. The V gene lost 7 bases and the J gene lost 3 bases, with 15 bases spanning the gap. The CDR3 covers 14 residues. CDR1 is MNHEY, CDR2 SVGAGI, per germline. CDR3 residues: CASTPGYLDYGYTF. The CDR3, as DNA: TGTGCCAGCACCCCGGGCTATCTAGACTATGGCTACACCTTC.

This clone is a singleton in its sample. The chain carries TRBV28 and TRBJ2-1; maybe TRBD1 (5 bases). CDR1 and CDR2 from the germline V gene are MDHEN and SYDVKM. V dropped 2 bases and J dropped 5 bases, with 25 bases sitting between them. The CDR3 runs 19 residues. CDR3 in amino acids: CASSLAQGQVLGSHNEQFF. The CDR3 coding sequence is TGTGCCAGCAGTTTAGCTCAGGGTCAAGTTTTAGGTTCTCACAATGAGCAGTTCTTC.

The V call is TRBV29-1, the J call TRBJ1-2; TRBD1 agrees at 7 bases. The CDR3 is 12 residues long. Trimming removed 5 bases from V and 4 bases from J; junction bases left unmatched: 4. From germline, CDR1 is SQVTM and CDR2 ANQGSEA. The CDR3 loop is CSVLTGPYGYTF. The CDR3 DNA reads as TGCAGCGTTCTGACAGGGCCCTATGGCTACACCTTC.

The CDR3 DNA is TGTGCCAGCAGCTCCGACCCCAGGTACAATGAGCAGTTCTTC. Its protein is CASSSDPRYNEQFF. This sequence joins TRBV7-2 and TRBJ2-1; no clear D gene. Germline V gene sequence: CDR1 SGHTA, CDR2 FQGNSA. This CDR3 contains 14 residues. V lost 4 bases and J 4 bases, leaving 11 bases between the germline ends. The whole variable domain, filled in from reference TRBV7-2 and TRBJ2-1, reads GAGVSQSPSNKVTEKGKDVELRCDPISGHTALYWYRQSLGQGLEFLIYFQGNSAPDKSGLPSDRFSAERTGGSVSTLTIQRTQQEDSAVYLCASSSDPRYNEQFFGPGTRLTVL.

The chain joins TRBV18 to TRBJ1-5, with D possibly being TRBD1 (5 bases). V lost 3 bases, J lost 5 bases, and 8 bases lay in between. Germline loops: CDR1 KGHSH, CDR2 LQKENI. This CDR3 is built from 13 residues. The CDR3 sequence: CASSPSGHQPQHF. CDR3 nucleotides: TGTGCCAGCTCACCCTCAGGGCATCAGCCCCAGCATTTT.

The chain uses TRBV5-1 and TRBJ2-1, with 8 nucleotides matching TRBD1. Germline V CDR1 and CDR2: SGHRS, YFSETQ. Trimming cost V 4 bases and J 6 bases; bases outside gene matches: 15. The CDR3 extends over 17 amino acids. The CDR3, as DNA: TGCGCCAGCAGCGACGATACAGGGGGAGGATCCCTCAATGAGCAGTTCTTC. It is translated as CASSDDTGGGSLNEQFF.

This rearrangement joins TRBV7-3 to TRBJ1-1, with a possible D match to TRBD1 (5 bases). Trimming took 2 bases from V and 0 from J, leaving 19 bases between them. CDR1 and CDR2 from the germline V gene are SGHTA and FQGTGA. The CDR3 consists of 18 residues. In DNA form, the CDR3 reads TGTGCCAGCAGCTTATATCAGACAGTCGGGAGCATGAACACTGAAGCTTTCTTT. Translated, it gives CASSLYQTVGSMNTEAFF.

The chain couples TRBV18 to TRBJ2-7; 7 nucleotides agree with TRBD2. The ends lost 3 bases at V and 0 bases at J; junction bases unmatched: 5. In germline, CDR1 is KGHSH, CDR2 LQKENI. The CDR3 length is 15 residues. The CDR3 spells CASSPGSGNSYEQYF. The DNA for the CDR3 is TGTGCCAGCTCACCGGGGAGCGGGAACTCCTACGAGCAGTACTTC.

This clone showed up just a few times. CDR3 protein: CASSLGQGVYEQYF. The CDR3, as DNA: TGTGCCAGCAGCTTGGGACAGGGAGTCTACGAGCAGTACTTC. V is TRBV5-6 and J is TRBJ2-7, with 7 nucleotides matching TRBD1. This CDR3 contains 14 residues. The V gene's germline CDR1 is SGHDT and CDR2 YYEEEE. V trimming: 0 bases; J trimming: 3 bases; junction bases outside the gene matches: 3.

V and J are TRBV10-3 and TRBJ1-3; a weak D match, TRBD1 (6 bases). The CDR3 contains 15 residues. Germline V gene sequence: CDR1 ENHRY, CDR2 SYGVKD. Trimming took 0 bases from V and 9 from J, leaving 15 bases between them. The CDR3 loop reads CAISESGPEQGTIYF. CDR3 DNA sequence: TGTGCCATCAGTGAGTCCGGACCTGAACAGGGCACCATATATTTT.

CDR3 DNA: TGTGCCAGCAGCCAAGCGGGGGCGTTAACTGAAGCTTTCTTT. This codes for CASSQAGALTEAFF. V is TRBV14 and J is TRBJ1-1, with D maybe TRBD1 (6 bases). The CDR3 has 14 residues. Germline V CDR1 and CDR2: SGHDN, FVKESK. V lost 1 base to trimming and J lost 5 bases, with 11 bases between them.